Listed below are T cell receptor beta chains from one sample, sequenced in a study of control samples from healthy donors and cancer patients. This table comes from immunoSEQ multiplex PCR, and its TCRdb copy is limited to in-frame clones, with some not included. The sample includes tens of thousands of clones, about 90% of them seen just once. The sample comprised formalin-fixed, paraffin-embedded tissue. All receptors come from a female donor with melanoma. The CDR3 runs from the conserved cysteine through the conserved F or W. The D gene is left open where the match is weak. Not every row has a clone size; where given, it reads once, few, many or a size class.

D gene	clone size	J gene	V gene	CDR3 protein	CDR3 DNA
TRBD2	.	TRBJ2-1	TRBV5-1	CASSLSTSAYNEQFF	TGCGCCAGCAGCTTGTCGACTAGCGCATACAATGAGCAGTTCTTC
TRBD2	once	TRBJ2-2	TRBV5-4	CASSFGLAVNTGELFF	TGTGCCAGCAGCTTTGGACTAGCGGTTAACACCGGGGAGCTGTTTTTT
TRBD2	.	TRBJ2-3	TRBV6-5	CASSTSGSTDTQYF	TGTGCCAGCAGTACTAGCGGGAGTACAGATACGCAGTATTTT
TRBD2	.	TRBJ2-1	TRBV13	CASSPGGGSYNEQFF	TGTGCCAGCAGCCCCGGCGGGGGATCCTACAATGAGCAGTTCTTC
.	.	TRBJ1-1	TRBV5-1	CASSLNIGQPNTEAFF	TGCGCCAGCAGCCTAAACATAGGACAGCCGAACACTGAAGCTTTCTTT
.	medium-sized	TRBJ2-1	TRBV6-5	CASSSDWSYNEQFF	TGTGCCAGCAGTTCTGACTGGTCCTACAATGAGCAGTTCTTC
TRBD1	.	TRBJ1-5	TRBV6-5	CASRGTGPFPQHF	TGTGCCAGCAGAGGGACAGGACCTTTTCCCCAGCATTTT
.	.	TRBJ2-7	TRBV10-3	CAISKGPHSGWGYEQYF	TGTGCCATCAGTAAGGGACCTCATTCGGGTTGGGGATACGAGCAGTACTTC
.	.	TRBJ2-3	TRBV30	CAWSSTQGSWTDTQYF	TGTGCCTGGAGTTCGACGCAGGGGAGTTGGACAGATACGCAGTATTTT
.	.	TRBJ2-4	TRBV21-1	CASSSAGGTKNIQYF	TGTGCCAGCAGCTCTGCCGGGGGTACCAAAAACATTCAGTACTTC
.	.	TRBJ1-1	TRBV10-3	CAISVGAEAFF	TGTGCCATCAGTGTTGGGGCTGAAGCTTTCTTT
.	once	TRBJ1-2	TRBV10-3	CATGTFYGYTF	TGTGCCACCGGGACTTTTTATGGCTACACCTTC
.	.	TRBJ2-2	TRBV6-5	CASSFKQGFTGELFF	TGTGCCAGCAGTTTCAAACAGGGCTTCACCGGGGAGCTGTTTTTT
.	.	TRBJ1-1	TRBV6-6	CASSYVGGWTEAFF	TGTGCCAGCAGTTACGTGGGGGGCTGGACTGAAGCTTTCTTT
.	.	TRBJ1-2	TRBV3-1/TRBV3-2	CASSQPDVGGYGYTF	TGTGCCAGCAGCCAACCTGATGTGGGTGGCTATGGCTACACCTTC
.	.	TRBJ2-1	TRBV24-1	CATSDYRNEQFF	TGTGCCACCAGTGACTATCGCAATGAGCAGTTCTTC
TRBD1	.	TRBJ1-1	TRBV2	CASNPGQGNAEAFF	TGTGCCAGCAACCCAGGACAGGGGAACGCTGAAGCTTTCTTT
.	.	TRBJ2-3	TRBV5-1	CASSLGFGQLNTDTQYF	TGCGCCAGCAGCTTGGGGTTTGGACAACTAAACACAGATACGCAGTATTTT
TRBD1	.	TRBJ1-4	TRBV29-1	CSVDGTGVGEKLFF	TGCAGCGTTGACGGGACAGGGGTGGGTGAAAAACTGTTTTTT
TRBD1	.	TRBJ2-2	TRBV2	CASSPQGALTGELFF	TGTGCCAGCAGCCCACAGGGGGCCCTCACCGGGGAGCTGTTTTTT
TRBD1	.	TRBJ1-6	TRBV5-1	CASSPGQADSPLHF	TGCGCCAGCAGCCCGGGACAGGCGGATTCACCCCTCCACTTT
.	.	TRBJ2-2	TRBV4-1	CASSQEGWGTGELFF	TGCGCCAGCAGCCAAGAGGGATGGGGGACCGGGGAGCTGTTTTTT
.	.	TRBJ2-3	TRBV30	CAWSVQRITDTQYF	TGTGCCTGGAGTGTACAGCGCATCACAGATACGCAGTATTTT
TRBD2	.	TRBJ2-1	TRBV5-1	CASSLGASGRLSEQFF	TGCGCCAGCAGCTTGGGGGCTAGCGGGAGATTAAGTGAGCAGTTCTTC
.	once	TRBJ2-7	TRBV6-5	CASRRDTIRYEQYF	TGTGCCAGCAGAAGAGACACAATTCGCTACGAGCAGTACTTC
TRBD1	.	TRBJ1-1	TRBV30	CACITRDRGKGTEAFF	TGTGCCTGTATCACCCGGGACAGGGGAAAGGGCACTGAAGCTTTCTTT
TRBD1	.	TRBJ2-4	TRBV27	CASSLRQGAKNIQYF	TGTGCCAGCAGTCTTAGACAGGGGGCCAAAAACATTCAGTACTTC
.	.	TRBJ2-5	TRBV10-3	CAISESQAGETQYF	TGTGCCATCAGTGAGTCGCAAGCAGGGGAGACCCAGTACTTC
TRBD2	.	TRBJ2-1	TRBV29-1	CSVDSSGNYNEQFF	TGCAGCGTTGATTCTAGCGGGAACTACAATGAGCAGTTCTTC
.	.	TRBJ2-7	TRBV19	CASSMDGSYEQYF	TGTGCCAGTAGTATGGACGGAAGCTACGAGCAGTACTTC
.	.	TRBJ1-1	TRBV11-3	CASSPPGGTEAFF	TGTGCCAGCAGCCCCCCGGGGGGCACTGAAGCTTTCTTT
TRBD1	.	TRBJ2-7	TRBV6-5	CASIRTGSYEQYF	TGTGCCAGCATTAGGACAGGATCCTACGAGCAGTACTTC
.	.	TRBJ2-1	TRBV6-1	CASSEFASEPYNEQFF	TGTGCCAGCAGTGAATTTGCGTCAGAACCCTACAATGAGCAGTTCTTC
.	.	TRBJ2-7	TRBV5-1	CASSSTVSYEQYF	TGCGCCAGCAGCTCCACCGTTTCCTACGAGCAGTACTTC
TRBD1	.	TRBJ1-5	TRBV7-2	CASSLTGNRGINQPQHF	TGTGCCAGCAGCTTAACGGGAAACAGGGGGATCAATCAGCCCCAGCATTTT
TRBD1	.	TRBJ2-3	TRBV28	CASSLWGTGGGDTQYF	TGTGCCAGCAGTTTATGGGGGACAGGGGGCGGAGATACGCAGTATTTT
.	.	TRBJ1-2	TRBV18	CASSPSLDLTRGYTF	TGTGCCAGCTCACCATCCTTGGACCTAACGAGGGGCTACACCTTC
.	.	TRBJ1-5	TRBV5-8	CASSLRGAGNQPQHF	TGTGCCAGCAGCTTGCGAGGGGCCGGGAATCAGCCCCAGCATTTT
TRBD1	.	TRBJ2-2	TRBV6-2/TRBV6-3	CASSYPGQGHTGELFF	TGTGCCAGCAGTTACCCGGGACAGGGTCACACCGGGGAGCTGTTTTTT